The entry that follows covers one TCR beta chain sequence. The germline V gene encodes CDR1 MNHEY and CDR2 SMNVEV (reference sequence). CDR3 size: 14 residues. The V gene lost 3 bases and the J gene lost 5 bases, with 13 bases spanning the gap. Authors' methods: Amplifying reference gene primers gave estimates of nucleated cell counts. Generated by immunoSEQ multiplex PCR, the TCRdb table keeps only in-frame clones and is missing some. From that table come the V and J calls and clone size; the DNA was used to work out D and trimming. Among about 210,000 clones, approximately 82% were seen once, and the ten largest hold roughly 12%. This sample stems from a study of blood T cell repertoires in COVID-19. Study-level information: Material from acute and convalescent COVID-19 was sourced from the United States, Italy and Spain. The analysed material was cDNA or gDNA that came from T cells, B-cell-depleted T cells, or PBMCs.

The sequencing input was peripheral blood. The sequence was collected from a woman between 40 and 55 years old with acute or convalescent COVID-19. This chain links TRBV27 with TRBJ1-1, with D possibly TRBD1 on 5 matching bases. The CDR3 region has the DNA TGTGCCAGCAGTTTGGGGGGGTCGGAGACTGAAGCTTTCTTT. Its protein is CASSLGGSETEAFF.